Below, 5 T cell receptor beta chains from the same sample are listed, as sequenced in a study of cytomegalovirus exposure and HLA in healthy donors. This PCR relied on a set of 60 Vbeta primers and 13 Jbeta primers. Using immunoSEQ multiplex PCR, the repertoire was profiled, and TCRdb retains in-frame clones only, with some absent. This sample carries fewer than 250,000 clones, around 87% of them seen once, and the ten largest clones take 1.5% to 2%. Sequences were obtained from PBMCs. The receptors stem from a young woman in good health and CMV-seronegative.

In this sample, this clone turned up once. Written as DNA, the CDR3 is TGTGCCAGCAGTCACAGGGTCGTAGACACTGAAGCTTTCTTT. Residues: CASSHRVVDTEAFF. The chain links TRBV2 to TRBJ1-1; D may be TRBD1 (6 bases). CDR1 is SNHLY, CDR2 FYNNEI, per germline. Trimming took off 5 bases at V and 3 bases at J, with 13 bases between the two ends. This CDR3 region has 14 residues.

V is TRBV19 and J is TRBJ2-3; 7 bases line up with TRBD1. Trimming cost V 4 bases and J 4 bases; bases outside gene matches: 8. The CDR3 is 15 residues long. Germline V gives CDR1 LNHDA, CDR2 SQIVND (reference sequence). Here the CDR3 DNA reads TGTGCCAGTAGTAGACAACAGGGGCGAGCAGATACGCAGTATTTT. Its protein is CASSRQQGRADTQYF. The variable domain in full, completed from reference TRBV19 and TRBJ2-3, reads DGGITQSPKYLFRKEGQNVTLSCEQNLNHDAMYWYRQDPGQGLRLIYYSQIVNDFQKGDIAEGYSVSREKKESFPLTVTSAQKNPTAFYLCASSRQQGRADTQYFGPGTRLTVL.

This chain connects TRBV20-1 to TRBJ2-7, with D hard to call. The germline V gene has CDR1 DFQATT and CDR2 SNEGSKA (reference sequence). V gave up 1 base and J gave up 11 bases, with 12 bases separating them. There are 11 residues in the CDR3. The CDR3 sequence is CSARVVSQEYF. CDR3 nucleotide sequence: TGCAGTGCTAGAGTAGTAAGCCAGGAGTACTTC.

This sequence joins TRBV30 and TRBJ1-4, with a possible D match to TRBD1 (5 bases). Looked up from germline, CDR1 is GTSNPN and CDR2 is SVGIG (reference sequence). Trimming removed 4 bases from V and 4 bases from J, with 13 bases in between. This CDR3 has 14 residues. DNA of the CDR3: TGTGCCTGGAACGGTGGGGCGCTTAATGAAAAACTGTTTTTT. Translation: CAWNGGALNEKLFF.

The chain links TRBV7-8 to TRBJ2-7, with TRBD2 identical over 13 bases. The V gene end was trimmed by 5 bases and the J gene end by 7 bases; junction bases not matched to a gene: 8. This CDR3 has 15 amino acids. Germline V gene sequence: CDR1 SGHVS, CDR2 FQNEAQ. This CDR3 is CASSPRTSGRGEQYF. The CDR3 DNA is TGTGCCAGCAGCCCCCGGACTAGCGGGAGAGGGGAGCAGTACTTC.